The 30 T cell receptor beta chains in this list originate from one sample, sequenced in a study of T cells in Graves' hyperthyroidism and ophthalmopathy. Amplified TCR beta CDR3 regions derived from RNA transcripts. HTBI primers were the set used in a first-round RT-PCR of the TCR CDR3. TCRdb processed the multiplex PCR reads anew with MiXCR; each CDR3 protein has one entry. This table has under 350,000 distinct CDR3 sequences, less than 15% appearing once. The sequencing sample was made of blood. These receptors all stem from a woman between 25 and 40 years old with Graves' hyperthyroidism that later progressed to Graves' ophthalmopathy.

This clonotype has a count of ten or more. The rearrangement joins TRBV25-1 to TRBJ2-7, with a tentative D call TRBD2 (6 bases). V shed 4 bases and J shed 1 base, with 8 bases lying between them. Germline loops: CDR1 MGHDK, CDR2 SYGVNS. The CDR3 is 13 amino acids. The CDR3 loop reads CASSGGESYEQYF. CDR3 in DNA: TGTGCCAGCAGTGGGGGGGAATCCTACGAGCAGTACTTC.

This clonotype has ten or more counts. This chain connects TRBV2 to TRBJ1-1; 8 positions match TRBD1. Trimming removed 8 bases from V and 6 bases from J; junction bases left unmatched: 2. Germline assignment: CDR1 SNHLY and CDR2 FYNNEI. This CDR3 region has 11 residues. This chain's CDR3 is CASVQGAEAFF. CDR3 DNA: TGTGCCAGCGTACAGGGGGCTGAAGCTTTCTTT.

This clonotype was seen many times. In nucleotides, the CDR3 is TGCAGCGGTATGGGCAGCTTGAACACTGAAGCTTTCTTT. Translating gives CSGMGSLNTEAFF. The V gene is TRBV29-1, the J gene TRBJ1-1; D is undetermined. The CDR3 has 13 amino acids. The V end was cut by 7 bases, the J end by 0 bases, with 12 bases between. Per germline, CDR1 SQVTM and CDR2 ANQGSEA.

In this sample, this clonotype turned up a few times. The CDR3 region has the DNA TGCGCCAGCAGCCAAGAAGTAGGCCTTCGGGCTGAAGCTTTCTTT. Protein sequence: CASSQEVGLRAEAFF. The chain uses TRBV4-1 and TRBJ1-1, with D unresolved. This CDR3 comprises 15 residues. Trimming removed 0 bases at V and 6 bases at J, with 14 bases between. CDR1 and CDR2 from the germline V gene are MGHRA and YSYEKL.

This clonotype was seen a handful of times. This chain joins TRBV6-1 and TRBJ2-7; 7 bases are a match to TRBD1. The CDR3 consists of 14 residues. Trimming at V came to 5 bases and at J to 4 bases, leaving 8 bases not matched to a gene. The V gene's germline CDR1 is MNHNS and CDR2 SASEGT. This CDR3 is CASSYGTALYEQYF. The CDR3 DNA reads as TGTGCCAGCAGTTATGGGACAGCCTTATACGAGCAGTACTTC.

This clonotype was counted at least ten times. V and J are TRBV6-5 and TRBJ1-2; 7 bases are a match to TRBD1. The germline V gene encodes CDR1 MNHEY and CDR2 SVGAGI. V shed 0 bases, J shed 7 bases, and the junction held 5 bases outside the gene matches. This CDR3 has 14 amino acids. CDR3 coding DNA: TGTGCCAGCAGTTACTCCGACAGGGCTCCTGGCTACACCTTC. Protein: CASSYSDRAPGYTF.

This clonotype was seen at least ten times. The chain links TRBV7-2 to TRBJ1-1, with TRBD1 as a possible D gene (5 bases). V was clipped by 3 bases and J by 1 base, with 9 bases between them. The CDR3 runs 14 residues. Germline assignment: CDR1 SGHTA and CDR2 FQGNSA. The CDR3 reads CASSLGPSNTEAFF. In nucleotides, the CDR3 is TGTGCCAGCAGCTTGGGGCCCTCGAACACTGAAGCTTTCTTT.

This clonotype was observed at least ten times. J is TRBJ2-7 and V is TRBV2, with 8 positions matching TRBD1. This CDR3 region has 14 residues. J gave up 2 bases and V 3 bases, and 3 bases lay outside the gene matches. The V gene's germline CDR1 is SNHLY and CDR2 FYNNEI. CDR3 sequence reads: CASSDSTGAYEQYF. DNA of the CDR3: TGTGCCAGCAGTGATTCGACAGGGGCCTACGAGCAGTACTTC.

This clonotype occurred many times. CDR3 sequence reads: CAWLGVGYTF. The CDR3 region has the DNA TGTGCCTGGCTTGGGGTCGGCTACACCTTC. The chain uses TRBV30 and TRBJ1-2; no definite D call. Trimming cost V 5 bases and J 8 bases, with 9 bases left between them. The V gene's germline CDR1 is GTSNPN and CDR2 SVGIG (reference sequence). The CDR3 runs to 10 residues.

Many counts were recorded for this clonotype. The J gene is TRBJ1-1, the V gene TRBV30, with unresolved D. This CDR3 comprises 13 residues. Germline CDR1 GTSNPN, CDR2 SVGIG (reference sequence). V shed 7 bases and J shed 0 bases, with 12 bases lying between them. DNA for the CDR3: TGTGCCTCCAAGACACCTATGAACACTGAAGCTTTCTTT. Its protein is CASKTPMNTEAFF.

This clonotype was counted only a few times. The genes are TRBV6-1 and TRBJ2-5, with D maybe TRBD1 (6 bases). Deletions cut 7 bases from V and 1 base from J, with 16 bases between. CDR1 MNHNS and CDR2 SASEGT come from the germline V gene. The CDR3 contains 15 residues. CDR3 DNA: TGTGCCAGCACCCCAGCCGGGACACCCCAAGAGACCCAGTACTTC. The encoded protein is CASTPAGTPQETQYF.

This clonotype occurred many times. The rearrangement links TRBV18 to TRBJ2-7; 10 positions match TRBD1. The CDR3 has 16 residues. From germline, CDR1 is KGHSH and CDR2 LQKENI. Unmatched junction bases numbered 8, after V lost 3 bases and J lost 3 bases. The CDR3: CASSPSPGQGHYEQYF. The CDR3 DNA reads TGTGCCAGCTCACCGTCTCCGGGACAGGGGCACTACGAGCAGTACTTC.

This clonotype has only a few counts. The chain joins TRBV19 to TRBJ1-1, with TRBD1 matching over 11 bases. The CDR3 has 15 amino acids. CDR1 and CDR2 (germline): LNHDA, SQIVND (reference sequence). Trimming at V came to 7 bases and at J to 5 bases, leaving 9 bases not matched to a gene. The CDR3 nucleotides read TGTGCCAGTACCCTAACTGGGACAGGGGGTACTGAAGCTTTCTTT. Translated, it gives CASTLTGTGGTEAFF.

This clonotype was counted many times. The chain couples TRBV18 to TRBJ2-7, with 14 bases identical to TRBD2. CDR1 is KGHSH, CDR2 LQKENI, per germline. Unmatched junction bases numbered 10, after V lost 3 bases and J lost 6 bases. CDR3 length equals 17 residues. The CDR3 region is CASSPLIGTSGSFEQYF. The CDR3 DNA reads TGTGCCAGCTCACCGCTAATCGGGACTAGCGGGAGCTTCGAGCAGTACTTC.

The chain carries TRBV20-1 and TRBJ2-2, with 7 bases aligning to TRBD2. Trimming took 2 bases from V and 3 from J; bases not matched to a gene: 6. The V gene's germline CDR1 is DFQATT and CDR2 SNEGSKA (reference sequence). The CDR3 runs 15 residues. The CDR3 region has the DNA TGCAGTGCTAGAAGTGGCGGGAGTGACACCGGGGAGCTGTTTTTT. Translation: CSARSGGSDTGELFF.

The V gene is TRBV9, the J gene TRBJ2-3; D uncertain. V was pared by 2 bases and J by 2 bases, with 9 bases between. Germline V gene sequence: CDR1 SGDLS, CDR2 YYNGEE. CDR3 length: 14 amino acids. This chain's CDR3 is CASSVDIYTDTQYF. The CDR3 DNA reads as TGTGCCAGCAGCGTCGACATCTACACAGATACGCAGTATTTT.

This clonotype was seen only a few times. V gene TRBV19 combines with J gene TRBJ2-7, with no clear D. The length of the CDR3 is 15 residues. V gave up 1 base and J gave up 0 bases, with 10 bases separating them. Germline V gene sequence: CDR1 LNHDA, CDR2 SQIVND (reference sequence). CDR3 protein: CASSIGSPVSYEQYF. As DNA, the CDR3 is TGTGCCAGTAGTATAGGGTCGCCCGTCTCCTACGAGCAGTACTTC.

The V gene is TRBV6-4, the J gene TRBJ2-5; D is possibly TRBD2 (6 bases). CDR1 MRHNA and CDR2 SNTAGT come from the germline V gene. The CDR3 extends over 16 amino acids. V lost 9 bases and J 1 base, leaving 21 bases between the germline ends. CDR3 in amino acids: CASPWGLEEGQETQYF. CDR3 coding DNA: TGTGCCAGTCCTTGGGGGTTGGAGGAGGGCCAAGAGACCCAGTACTTC.

This clonotype was seen at least ten times. The chain has TRBV20-1 and TRBJ2-2; weak D call: TRBD1 (6 bases). V lost 7 bases and J lost 1, with 10 bases in between. Germline V gene data show CDR1 as DFQATT and CDR2 as SNEGSKA (reference sequence). The length of the CDR3 is 13 residues. In DNA, the CDR3 is TGCAGTGTTACGGACAGGAACACCGGGGAGCTGTTTTTT. This encodes CSVTDRNTGELFF.

This clonotype occurred many times. This rearrangement joins TRBV24-1 to TRBJ2-7, with D maybe TRBD2 (5 bases). The CDR3 is 14 residues long. In germline, CDR1 is KGHDR, CDR2 SFDVKD. Trimming took off 9 bases at V and 2 bases at J, with 16 bases between the two ends. Here the CDR3 reads CATSPAGRTYEQYF. The DNA for the CDR3 is TGTGCCACCTCACCTGCGGGCCGGACCTACGAGCAGTACTTC.

The rearrangement links TRBV20-1 to TRBJ1-3; D is ambiguous. Trimming left V 6 bases short and J 0 bases short, with 18 bases between. Germline CDR1 is DFQATT and CDR2 is SNEGSKA (reference sequence). The CDR3 sequence is 16 residues long. The CDR3 DNA sequence: TGCAGTGCCCAAGTGGACGGCCCCTCCTCTGGAAACACCATATATTTT. As protein: CSAQVDGPSSGNTIYF.

This clonotype was found many times. J is TRBJ2-7 and V is TRBV11-2; 7 positions agree with TRBD1. The CDR3 loop spans 16 amino acids. In germline, CDR1 is SGHAT, CDR2 FQNNGV. Trimming cost V 3 bases and J 7 bases; bases outside gene matches: 15. Written as DNA, the CDR3 is TGTGCCAGCAGCTTCCGGACAGGAGTACTCTACGTGGAGCAGTACTTC. It translates to CASSFRTGVLYVEQYF.

This clonotype occurred many times. V gene TRBV11-2 combines with J gene TRBJ1-1; no clear D. The CDR3 sequence is 16 residues long. V was shortened by 5 bases and J by 1 base, with 17 bases between the two germline ends. Germline CDR1 SGHAT, CDR2 FQNNGV. The CDR3, as DNA: TGTGCCAGCAGCATAAGTGAGGTTGGACCGAACACTGAAGCTTTCTTT. Translating it yields CASSISEVGPNTEAFF.

This clonotype was detected many times. This rearrangement joins TRBV3-2 to TRBJ2-7; TRBD1 was called by the table and not checked on the DNA. TRBV3-2 counts as a pseudogene. CDR3 size: 17 residues. The CDR3 nucleotides read TGTGCCAGCAGTCCCGACCCACCTCAAGACCCCACCTACGAGCAGTACTTC. Translated, it gives CASSPDPPQDPTYEQYF.

This clonotype was seen many times. The chain recombines TRBV14 with TRBJ2-1, with 10 positions matching TRBD1. The CDR3 runs 16 residues. Germline CDR1 SGHDN, CDR2 FVKESK. V dropped 4 bases and J dropped 6; count of bases not matched to a gene: 9. The CDR3 reads CASSRDRGSWGNEQFF. In nucleotides, the CDR3 is TGTGCCAGCAGCCGGGACAGGGGTTCCTGGGGCAATGAGCAGTTCTTC.

The table lists this clonotype with many counts. The V call is TRBV20-1, the J call TRBJ1-1; D unresolved. V was clipped by 0 bases and J by 4 bases, with 12 bases between them. Looked up from germline, CDR1 is DFQATT and CDR2 is SNEGSKA (reference sequence). The CDR3 runs to 14 residues. The CDR3 DNA reads as TGCAGTGCTAGAGATCCCACCGGAATCACTGAAGCTTTCTTT. This codes for CSARDPTGITEAFF.

This clonotype has more than one count but fewer than ten. The J gene is TRBJ1-2, the V gene TRBV7-9, with 7 positions matching TRBD1. V lost 5 bases to trimming and J lost 8 bases; unmatched junction nucleotides: 8. Looked up from germline, CDR1 is SEHNR and CDR2 is FQNEAQ (reference sequence). The CDR3 sequence is 13 residues long. The CDR3 bases are TGTGCCAGCAGCAGGACAGGAGCTGGGGGCTACACCTTC. Protein sequence: CASSRTGAGGYTF.

The chain's CDR3 is CASSVAGTGNTIYF. Here the CDR3 DNA reads TGTGCCAGCAGCGTAGCAGGGACTGGAAACACCATATATTTT. V and J are TRBV9 and TRBJ1-3, with D possibly being TRBD1 (5 bases). Germline V gene data show CDR1 as SGDLS and CDR2 as YYNGEE. This CDR3 comprises 14 residues. The V end was cut by 0 bases, the J end by 2 bases, with 6 bases between.

The table lists this clonotype with many counts. This chain connects TRBV7-9 to TRBJ2-7; D gene ambiguous. The CDR3 is 13 residues long. The germline V gene has CDR1 SEHNR and CDR2 FQNEAQ (reference sequence). V was shortened by 7 bases and J by 0 bases, with 10 bases between the two germline ends. The CDR3 loop is CASTPQDSYEQYF. CDR3 nucleotides: TGTGCCAGCACCCCCCAGGACTCCTACGAGCAGTACTTC. The whole variable domain, remainder taken from reference TRBV7-9 and TRBJ2-7, is DTGVSQNPRHKITKRGQNVTFRCDPISEHNRLYWYRQTLGQGPEFLTYFQNEAQLEKSRLLSDRFSAERPKGSFSTLEIQRTEQGDSAMYLCASTPQDSYEQYFGPGTRLTVT.

This clonotype was found many times. The chain recombines TRBV7-9 with TRBJ2-1; D is perhaps TRBD2 (6 bases). The CDR3 covers 17 residues. The germline CDR1 and CDR2 sequences are SEHNR and FQNEAQ (reference sequence). Trimming removed 3 bases at V and 3 bases at J, with 18 bases between. The CDR3: CASSFAHRGVYYNEQFF. The CDR3, as DNA: TGTGCCAGCAGCTTCGCACATCGCGGGGTCTACTACAATGAGCAGTTCTTC. Variable domain in full (rest from reference TRBV7-9 and TRBJ2-1): DTGVSQNPRHKITKRGQNVTFRCDPISEHNRLYWYRQTLGQGPEFLTYFQNEAQLEKSRLLSDRFSAERPKGSFSTLEIQRTEQGDSAMYLCASSFAHRGVYYNEQFFGPGTRLTVL.